This T cell receptor beta chain appears in the sequencing data of a study of cytomegalovirus exposure and HLA in healthy donors. Regarding donors, all were healthy bone marrow donors. Remarks on this clone: What it binds is unknown.

V lost 0 bases to trimming and J lost 4 bases, with 4 bases between them. The CDR3 extends over 13 amino acids. Germline-derived CDR1 and CDR2 are PRHDT and FYEKMQ (reference sequence). PCR primers comprised 60 Vbeta and 13 Jbeta primers. This table comes from immunoSEQ multiplex PCR, and its TCRdb copy is limited to in-frame clones, with some not included. The sample includes around 140,000 clones, roughly 87% of them seen just once. Study-wide points: It was shown in a later analysis that HLA-associated TCR beta chains were more clonally expanded than other, equally common chains. Follow-up analysis later connected one missense variant in DCLRE1C with trimming of TCR beta V- and J-genes.

The V gene is TRBV13, the J gene TRBJ2-1; D gene unclear. The specimen sequenced was PBMCs. The TCR was taken from a woman in her thirties or forties in good health and CMV-seronegative. The CDR3 DNA sequence: TGTGCCAGCAGCTTAGGTTCTTACAATGAGCAGTTCTTC. Translated: CASSLGSYNEQFF.